A selection of T cell receptor beta chains follows, all from one sample in a study of blood T cell repertoires in COVID-19. Produced via immunoSEQ multiplex PCR; TCRdb's table is partial and in-frame only. In the table there are about 160,000 clones, approximately 92% of which are singletons. Sequences were obtained from peripheral blood. The receptors derive from a woman aged 50 to 60 with acute or convalescent COVID-19. Both conserved end residues are part of each CDR3. Fields, in order: V gene, J gene, CDR3 length, D gene, clone size, CDR3 DNA, CDR3 protein. The D gene is left open where the match is weak. The size field is filled for only some rows; it gives once, few, many or a size class.

V gene: TRBV7-2; J gene: TRBJ2-3; CDR3 length: 15; D gene: TRBD2; clone size: -; CDR3 DNA: TGTGCCAGCAGCTCCCAGGGACTACACACAGATACGCAGTATTTT; CDR3 protein: CASSSQGLHTDTQYF
V gene: TRBV13; J gene: TRBJ1-1; CDR3 length: 14; D gene: -; clone size: -; CDR3 DNA: TGTGCCAGCAGCTTAGGCGCAGGGGTGGTTGAAGCTTTCTTT; CDR3 protein: CASSLGAGVVEAFF
V gene: TRBV28; J gene: TRBJ1-2; CDR3 length: 13; D gene: TRBD1; clone size: -; CDR3 DNA: TGTGCCAGCGCCCTTCAGGGGGCGAGGGGCTACACCTTC; CDR3 protein: CASALQGARGYTF
V gene: TRBV11-2; J gene: TRBJ1-2; CDR3 length: 13; D gene: -; clone size: -; CDR3 DNA: TGTGCCAGCAGCCACCGGGACACTCGAGGCTACACCTTC; CDR3 protein: CASSHRDTRGYTF
V gene: TRBV6-5; J gene: TRBJ2-5; CDR3 length: 10; D gene: -; clone size: -; CDR3 DNA: TGTGCCACCCTAGAAGAGACCCAGTACTTC; CDR3 protein: CATLEETQYF
V gene: TRBV5-4; J gene: TRBJ2-5; CDR3 length: 12; D gene: -; clone size: -; CDR3 DNA: TGTGCCAGCAGCTTGCTCCCGGAGACCCAGTACTTC; CDR3 protein: CASSLLPETQYF
V gene: TRBV2; J gene: TRBJ2-1; CDR3 length: 13; D gene: -; clone size: once; CDR3 DNA: TGTGCCAGCACCCCTAGTATGGTCAATGAGCAGTTCTTC; CDR3 protein: CASTPSMVNEQFF
V gene: TRBV4-1; J gene: TRBJ1-2; CDR3 length: 14; D gene: -; clone size: once; CDR3 DNA: TGCGCCAGCACCGACTCGACAAGGGGTGAGGGCTACACCTTC; CDR3 protein: CASTDSTRGEGYTF
V gene: TRBV27; J gene: TRBJ2-7; CDR3 length: 15; D gene: -; clone size: -; CDR3 DNA: TGTGCCAGCAGTTTATCACACCTAGTCGGAAACGAGCAGTACTTC; CDR3 protein: CASSLSHLVGNEQYF
V gene: TRBV6-5; J gene: TRBJ2-7; CDR3 length: 14; D gene: TRBD2; clone size: -; CDR3 DNA: TGTGCCAGCAAACCGGGACTAGCGGGAGGTGAGCAGTACTTC; CDR3 protein: CASKPGLAGGEQYF
V gene: TRBV27; J gene: TRBJ1-2; CDR3 length: 14; D gene: -; clone size: -; CDR3 DNA: TGTGCCAGCAGGAGGGACACCCTTAACTATGGCTACACCTTC; CDR3 protein: CASRRDTLNYGYTF
V gene: TRBV27; J gene: TRBJ1-2; CDR3 length: 13; D gene: -; clone size: -; CDR3 DNA: TGTGCCAGCCGCCAGACAGGACTCTATGGCTACACCTTC; CDR3 protein: CASRQTGLYGYTF
V gene: TRBV19; J gene: TRBJ2-7; CDR3 length: 13; D gene: TRBD1; clone size: -; CDR3 DNA: TGTGCCAGTAGTAAGGGACAGTCCTACGAGCAGTACTTC; CDR3 protein: CASSKGQSYEQYF
V gene: TRBV10-1; J gene: TRBJ1-6; CDR3 length: 17; D gene: -; clone size: once; CDR3 DNA: TGCGCCAGCAGTAAGAGACCGAGGAGCTCCTATAATTCACCCCTCCACTTT; CDR3 protein: CASSKRPRSSYNSPLHF
V gene: TRBV15; J gene: TRBJ1-2; CDR3 length: 13; D gene: -; clone size: -; CDR3 DNA: TGTGCCACCAGCAGAGGCGGATTAGTAGGCTACACCTTC; CDR3 protein: CATSRGGLVGYTF
V gene: TRBV7-8; J gene: TRBJ2-2; CDR3 length: 22; D gene: TRBD1; clone size: once; CDR3 DNA: TGTGCCAGCAGCCGAAGCACCTCACCCCGGGACAGGGGTTTTAGTGGCACCGGGGAGCTGTTTTTT; CDR3 protein: CASSRSTSPRDRGFSGTGELFF
V gene: TRBV6-5; J gene: TRBJ1-2; CDR3 length: 15; D gene: -; clone size: once; CDR3 DNA: TGTGCCAGCAGGAGAGGCTCACGACGTCTAAAAGGCTACACCTTC; CDR3 protein: CASRRGSRRLKGYTF
V gene: TRBV5-8; J gene: TRBJ1-3; CDR3 length: 13; D gene: -; clone size: -; CDR3 DNA: TGTGCCAGCAGCTCATCAGGGGGAAACACCATATATTTT; CDR3 protein: CASSSSGGNTIYF
V gene: TRBV19; J gene: TRBJ2-6; CDR3 length: 14; D gene: -; clone size: once; CDR3 DNA: TGTGCCAGTAGCCAGGGTTGGGGGGCCAACGTCCTGACTTTC; CDR3 protein: CASSQGWGANVLTF
V gene: TRBV6-4; J gene: TRBJ2-2; CDR3 length: 15; D gene: TRBD2; clone size: -; CDR3 DNA: TGTGCCAGCAGTCGGGGGGGCCTTAACACCGGGGAGCTGTTTTTT; CDR3 protein: CASSRGGLNTGELFF
V gene: TRBV7-8; J gene: TRBJ1-1; CDR3 length: 15; D gene: -; clone size: once; CDR3 DNA: TGTGCCAGCAGCTTAGCGCTCGGTGGAGGGACTGAAGCTTTCTTT; CDR3 protein: CASSLALGGGTEAFF
V gene: TRBV2; J gene: TRBJ1-2; CDR3 length: 16; D gene: TRBD1; clone size: -; CDR3 DNA: TGTGCCTCGTCGGGGGACAGGGCGAGGGTTGACTATGGCTACACCTTC; CDR3 protein: CASSGDRARVDYGYTF
V gene: TRBV27; J gene: TRBJ2-5; CDR3 length: 16; D gene: TRBD2; clone size: once; CDR3 DNA: TGTGCCAGCAGCGAAAGCCAGCGGGGGGGCTGGGAGACCCAGTACTTC; CDR3 protein: CASSESQRGGWETQYF
V gene: TRBV7-9; J gene: TRBJ2-3; CDR3 length: 14; D gene: -; clone size: -; CDR3 DNA: TGTGCCAGCAGCCTAACTACTAGCACAGATACGCAGTATTTT; CDR3 protein: CASSLTTSTDTQYF
V gene: TRBV11-2; J gene: TRBJ2-7; CDR3 length: 14; D gene: -; clone size: -; CDR3 DNA: TGTGCCAGCAGCTTAGGGTTAGGAGACTACGAGCAGTACTTC; CDR3 protein: CASSLGLGDYEQYF
V gene: TRBV30; J gene: TRBJ2-5; CDR3 length: 15; D gene: -; clone size: -; CDR3 DNA: TGTGCCTGGAGTCCCCTGTCGCGGGCCGGCGAGACCCAGTACTTC; CDR3 protein: CAWSPLSRAGETQYF
V gene: TRBV5-6; J gene: TRBJ2-2; CDR3 length: 13; D gene: -; clone size: -; CDR3 DNA: TGTGCCAGCAGCTTCAGGTTTGGCGGGGAGCTGTTTTTT; CDR3 protein: CASSFRFGGELFF
V gene: TRBV3-1/TRBV3-2; J gene: TRBJ2-1; CDR3 length: 13; D gene: -; clone size: -; CDR3 DNA: TGTGCCAGCAGCCAAGGGAGGGGCAATGAGCAGTTCTTC; CDR3 protein: CASSQGRGNEQFF
V gene: TRBV30; J gene: TRBJ2-2; CDR3 length: 11; D gene: TRBD2; clone size: -; CDR3 DNA: TGTGCCTGGTCGGGAGGCGGGGAGCTGTTTTTT; CDR3 protein: CAWSGGGELFF
V gene: TRBV19; J gene: TRBJ1-6; CDR3 length: 14; D gene: -; clone size: -; CDR3 DNA: TGTGCCAGTAGTATCCCTACAGGAAATTCACCCCTCCACTTT; CDR3 protein: CASSIPTGNSPLHF
V gene: TRBV9; J gene: TRBJ2-7; CDR3 length: 15; D gene: TRBD2; clone size: once; CDR3 DNA: TGTGCCAGCAGCGTAGAAGCGGGAGGGACCTACGAGCAGTACTTC; CDR3 protein: CASSVEAGGTYEQYF
V gene: TRBV3-1/TRBV3-2; J gene: TRBJ1-5; CDR3 length: 13; D gene: -; clone size: few; CDR3 DNA: TGTGCCAGCAGCCCTCAGGCAAATCAGCCCCAGCATTTT; CDR3 protein: CASSPQANQPQHF
V gene: TRBV6-2/TRBV6-3; J gene: TRBJ2-3; CDR3 length: 15; D gene: -; clone size: -; CDR3 DNA: TGTGCCAGCAGTTACTCTGAGGGATTGGTTGATACGCAGTATTTT; CDR3 protein: CASSYSEGLVDTQYF
V gene: TRBV19; J gene: TRBJ1-5; CDR3 length: 15; D gene: TRBD1; clone size: -; CDR3 DNA: TGTGCCAGTAGTGGGACAGAAAAGTTCAATCAGCCCCAGCATTTT; CDR3 protein: CASSGTEKFNQPQHF
V gene: TRBV6-6; J gene: TRBJ1-5; CDR3 length: 14; D gene: -; clone size: -; CDR3 DNA: TGTGCCAGCAGTTTCACCCAGGGGCGGCAGCCCCAGCATTTT; CDR3 protein: CASSFTQGRQPQHF
V gene: TRBV30; J gene: TRBJ2-7; CDR3 length: 15; D gene: TRBD2; clone size: -; CDR3 DNA: TGTGCCTGGAGTGATGGGAGCGGGAGTACCAACGAGCAGTACTTC; CDR3 protein: CAWSDGSGSTNEQYF
V gene: TRBV7-2; J gene: TRBJ2-7; CDR3 length: 15; D gene: -; clone size: -; CDR3 DNA: TGTGCCAGCAGCCTCCAGGGCCCCCTCAGCCCTGAGCAGTACTTC; CDR3 protein: CASSLQGPLSPEQYF
V gene: TRBV10-1; J gene: TRBJ2-2; CDR3 length: 17; D gene: TRBD1; clone size: -; CDR3 DNA: TGCGCCAGCAGTCGGGACAGGGGGATTCCGAACACCGGGGAGCTGTTTTTT; CDR3 protein: CASSRDRGIPNTGELFF
V gene: TRBV5-1; J gene: TRBJ1-2; CDR3 length: 14; D gene: TRBD1; clone size: once; CDR3 DNA: TGCGCCAGCAGCCCCGGGACAGGGGGTTTTGGCTACACCTTC; CDR3 protein: CASSPGTGGFGYTF
V gene: TRBV3-1/TRBV3-2; J gene: TRBJ2-7; CDR3 length: 17; D gene: TRBD1; clone size: -; CDR3 DNA: TGTGCCAGCAGCCAAGAACCCCTCCGGACAGGGGTCGACGAGCAGTACTTC; CDR3 protein: CASSQEPLRTGVDEQYF
V gene: TRBV4-1; J gene: TRBJ2-1; CDR3 length: 14; D gene: -; clone size: -; CDR3 DNA: TGCGCCAGCAGCACCCGACAGGATTACAATGAGCAGTTCTTC; CDR3 protein: CASSTRQDYNEQFF
V gene: TRBV7-2; J gene: TRBJ2-3; CDR3 length: 15; D gene: -; clone size: -; CDR3 DNA: TGTGCCAGCAGCTTAGGTGATCGGAGCACAGATACGCAGTATTTT; CDR3 protein: CASSLGDRSTDTQYF
V gene: TRBV28; J gene: TRBJ2-5; CDR3 length: 12; D gene: -; clone size: -; CDR3 DNA: TGTGCCAGCAGCCAAGCGTGGGAGACCCAGTACTTC; CDR3 protein: CASSQAWETQYF
V gene: TRBV3-1/TRBV3-2; J gene: TRBJ1-1; CDR3 length: 11; D gene: -; clone size: few; CDR3 DNA: TGTGCCAGCAGTCATGCGGCAGATGCTTTCTTT; CDR3 protein: CASSHAADAFF
V gene: TRBV6-1; J gene: TRBJ1-1; CDR3 length: 14; D gene: -; clone size: -; CDR3 DNA: TGTGCCAGCAGTGAAGGACGGGGGTGGACTGAAGCTTTCTTT; CDR3 protein: CASSEGRGWTEAFF
V gene: TRBV7-9; J gene: TRBJ1-6; CDR3 length: 11; D gene: TRBD1; clone size: -; CDR3 DNA: TGTGCCAGCAGCTCAACAGGGGACCTCCACTTT; CDR3 protein: CASSSTGDLHF
V gene: TRBV29-1; J gene: TRBJ1-1; CDR3 length: 14; D gene: -; clone size: -; CDR3 DNA: TGCAGCGTTGAAACCCAGGGAAAAAACACTGAAGCTTTCTTT; CDR3 protein: CSVETQGKNTEAFF
V gene: TRBV7-8; J gene: TRBJ2-1; CDR3 length: 15; D gene: TRBD2; clone size: -; CDR3 DNA: TGTGCCAGCAGCCCCCGGGGGGGCCCCTACAATGAGCAGTTCTTC; CDR3 protein: CASSPRGGPYNEQFF
V gene: TRBV5-1; J gene: TRBJ1-4; CDR3 length: 17; D gene: TRBD1; clone size: -; CDR3 DNA: TGCGCCAGCAGCCCCGGGACAGGGAAGGCCGGTAATGAAAAACTGTTTTTT; CDR3 protein: CASSPGTGKAGNEKLFF
V gene: TRBV6-1; J gene: TRBJ1-1; CDR3 length: 14; D gene: -; clone size: -; CDR3 DNA: TGTGCCAGCAGTGAAGGCCGGGAAAACACTGAAGCTTTCTTT; CDR3 protein: CASSEGRENTEAFF
V gene: TRBV28; J gene: TRBJ2-3; CDR3 length: 17; D gene: -; clone size: -; CDR3 DNA: TGTGCCAGCGAATTAAACAGGGTGGGACCTAGCACAGATACGCAGTATTTT; CDR3 protein: CASELNRVGPSTDTQYF
V gene: TRBV25-1; J gene: TRBJ1-5; CDR3 length: 13; D gene: -; clone size: -; CDR3 DNA: TGTGCCAGCAGTGCAGGGAGCAATCAGCCCCAGCATTTT; CDR3 protein: CASSAGSNQPQHF
V gene: TRBV19; J gene: TRBJ1-1; CDR3 length: 12; D gene: -; clone size: -; CDR3 DNA: TGTGCCAGTAGCCCAGGGGCTGCTGAAGCTTTCTTT; CDR3 protein: CASSPGAAEAFF
V gene: TRBV7-8; J gene: TRBJ2-3; CDR3 length: 15; D gene: -; clone size: -; CDR3 DNA: TGTGCCAGCAGCGACCCGGGTACCCTTCCAGATACGCAGTATTTT; CDR3 protein: CASSDPGTLPDTQYF
V gene: TRBV28; J gene: TRBJ1-5; CDR3 length: 13; D gene: -; clone size: -; CDR3 DNA: TGTGGGGGGGGGCCATTTAGCAATCAGCCCCAGCATTTT; CDR3 protein: CGGGPFSNQPQHF
V gene: TRBV6-5; J gene: TRBJ1-2; CDR3 length: 14; D gene: -; clone size: -; CDR3 DNA: TGTGCCAGCAGCCCGAGGGGGGGTCCCTATGGCTACACCTTC; CDR3 protein: CASSPRGGPYGYTF
V gene: TRBV29-1; J gene: TRBJ2-2; CDR3 length: 12; D gene: -; clone size: -; CDR3 DNA: TGCAGCGTTACAAGGGGCTCCGGGGAGCTGTTTTTT; CDR3 protein: CSVTRGSGELFF